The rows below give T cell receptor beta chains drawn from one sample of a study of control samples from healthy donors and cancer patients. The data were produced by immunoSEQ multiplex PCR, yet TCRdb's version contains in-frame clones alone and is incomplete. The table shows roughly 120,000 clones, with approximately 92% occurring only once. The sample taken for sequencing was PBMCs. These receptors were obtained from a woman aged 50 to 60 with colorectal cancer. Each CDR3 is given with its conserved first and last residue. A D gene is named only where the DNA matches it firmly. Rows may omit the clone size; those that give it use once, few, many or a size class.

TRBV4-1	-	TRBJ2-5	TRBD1	TGCGCCAGCAGCCGACGGGACAGGGAAGAAGAGACCCAGTACTTC	CASSRRDREEETQYF
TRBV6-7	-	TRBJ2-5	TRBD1	TGTGCCAGCATCAAACAGGGGACATACTGGGAGACCCAGTACTTC	CASIKQGTYWETQYF
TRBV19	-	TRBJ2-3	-	TGTGCCAGTAGTATTCTTTGGGATGGCACAGATACGCAGTATTTT	CASSILWDGTDTQYF
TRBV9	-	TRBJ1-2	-	TGTGCCAGCAGCCCCTCGGGGGGGGGCGGCTATGGCTACACCTTC	CASSPSGGGGYGYTF
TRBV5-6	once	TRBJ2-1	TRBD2	TGTGCCAGCAGCTTGTTTGTGGGGACTATAAACGTGGATGAGCAGTTCTTC	CASSLFVGTINVDEQFF
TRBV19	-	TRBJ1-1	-	TGTGCCAGTAGTATGCGATGGGAAATGAACACTGAAGCTTTCTTT	CASSMRWEMNTEAFF
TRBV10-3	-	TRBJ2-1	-	TGTGCCATCAGTGCGGCTACCTTCAATGAGCAGTTCTTC	CAISAATFNEQFF
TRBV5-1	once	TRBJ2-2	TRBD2	TGCGCCAGCAGCGTCCGACTAGCGGGAGCAGTAGGGGCCGGGGAGCTGTTTTTT	CASSVRLAGAVGAGELFF
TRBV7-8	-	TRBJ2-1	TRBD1	TGTGCCAGCAGCTTAGATCGGACAGGATATGTGAATGAGCAGTTCTTC	CASSLDRTGYVNEQFF
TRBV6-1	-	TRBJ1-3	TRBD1	TGTGCCAGCAGTGAAAGACTGGGACAGGCGTCCGGAAACACCATATATTTT	CASSERLGQASGNTIYF
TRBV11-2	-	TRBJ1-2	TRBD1	TGTGCCAGCAGCCTCGGACAGGGGGGTTCCTATGGCTACACCTTC	CASSLGQGGSYGYTF
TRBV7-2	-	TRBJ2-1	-	TGTGCCAGCAGCCGTTTTGGGGAGCGGAGCTCCTACAATGAGCAGTTCTTC	CASSRFGERSSYNEQFF
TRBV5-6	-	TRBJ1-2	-	TGTGCCAGCAGCTTAGTTGAAGGTGGCTACACCTTC	CASSLVEGGYTF
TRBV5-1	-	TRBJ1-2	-	TGCGCCAGCAGCTCACGAACAGGGAACTACTATGGCTACACCTTC	CASSSRTGNYYGYTF
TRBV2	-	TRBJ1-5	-	TGTGCCAGCAGCGATATAATTCAGCCCCAGCATTTT	CASSDIIQPQHF
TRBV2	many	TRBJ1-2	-	TGTGCCAGCAGTGAAGCGCTGTTAAGAAACTATGGCTACACCTTC	CASSEALLRNYGYTF
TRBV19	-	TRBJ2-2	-	TGTGCCAGTACGAAAGGTCCGGGTCCCGGGGAGCTGTTTTTT	CASTKGPGPGELFF
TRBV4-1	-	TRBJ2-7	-	TGCGCCAGCAGCCATGGTGGGGACGACGAGCAGTACTTC	CASSHGGDDEQYF